There are a few counts of the clone carrying this TCR beta chain. Its antigen is not known. Sample barcodes and UMIs were carried by the TCR alpha and TCR beta cDNA libraries that 5'RACE generated with constant-segment primers. TCRdb itself ran the 5' RACE reads through MiXCR, one entry per CDR3 protein. Seen here are some 290,000 distinct CDR3 sequences, 15% to 20% observed once, and the top ten hold 22%. Deletions cut 7 bases from V and 4 bases from J, with 7 bases between. There are 11 residues in the CDR3. Germline CDR1 and CDR2: SNHLY and FYNNEI. These data come from a study of T-cell memory formation after mild COVID-19. Findings and limits, study-wide: Among contracting clones, CD4+ were mainly CM/EM and CD8+ enriched in EMRA.

The TCR originated in a young man who had mild COVID-19 (a few samples of this study predate the infection). Cell type and time point are not known. The gene calls are TRBV2 and TRBJ1-1; no definite D call. The source material was PBMCs or a T cell subset sorted from them (not recorded which). This chain's CDR3 is CASIQATEAFF. The CDR3 bases are TGTGCCAGCATTCAGGCCACTGAAGCTTTCTTT.